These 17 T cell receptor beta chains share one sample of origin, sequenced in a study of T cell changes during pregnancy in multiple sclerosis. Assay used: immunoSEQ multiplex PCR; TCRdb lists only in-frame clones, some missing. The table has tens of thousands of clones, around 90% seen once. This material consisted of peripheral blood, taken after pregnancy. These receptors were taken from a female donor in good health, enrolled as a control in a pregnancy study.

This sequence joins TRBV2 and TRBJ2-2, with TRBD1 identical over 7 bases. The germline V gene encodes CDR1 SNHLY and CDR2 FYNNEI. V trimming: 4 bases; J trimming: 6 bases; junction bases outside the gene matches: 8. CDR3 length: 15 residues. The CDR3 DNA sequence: TGTGCCAGCAGTGCGGGGACAGTGAGCGCCGGGGAGCTGTTTTTT. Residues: CASSAGTVSAGELFF. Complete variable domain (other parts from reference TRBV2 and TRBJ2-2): EPEVTQTPSHQVTQMGQEVILRCVPISNHLYFYWYRQILGQKVEFLVSFYNNEISEKSEIFDDQFSVERPDGSNFTLKIRSTKLEDSAMYFCASSAGTVSAGELFFGEGSRLTVL.

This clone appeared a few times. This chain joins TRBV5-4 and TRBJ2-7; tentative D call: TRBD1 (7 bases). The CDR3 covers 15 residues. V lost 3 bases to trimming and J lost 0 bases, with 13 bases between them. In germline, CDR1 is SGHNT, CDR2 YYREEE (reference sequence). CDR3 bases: TGTGCCAGCAGCTGGCGCGGGACAGCCTCCTACGAGCAGTACTTC. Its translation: CASSWRGTASYEQYF. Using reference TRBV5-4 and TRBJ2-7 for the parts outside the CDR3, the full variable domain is ETGVTQSPTHLIKTRGQQVTLRCSSQSGHNTVSWYQQALGQGPQFIFQYYREEENGRGNFPPRFSGLQFPNYSSELNVNALELDDSALYLCASSWRGTASYEQYFGPGTRLTVT.

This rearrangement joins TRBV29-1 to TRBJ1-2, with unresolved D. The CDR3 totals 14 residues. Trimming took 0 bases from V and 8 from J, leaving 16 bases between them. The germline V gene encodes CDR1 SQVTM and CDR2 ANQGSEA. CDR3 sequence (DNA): TGCAGCGTTGAAGATCAGCAAGAGGCCGGGGGCTACACCTTC. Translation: CSVEDQQEAGGYTF.

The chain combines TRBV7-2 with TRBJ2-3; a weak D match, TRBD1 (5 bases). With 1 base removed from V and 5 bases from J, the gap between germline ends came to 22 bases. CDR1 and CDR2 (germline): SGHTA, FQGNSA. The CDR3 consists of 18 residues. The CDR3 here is CASSLVVQDNVFVDTQYF. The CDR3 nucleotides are TGTGCCAGCAGCTTAGTGGTACAGGACAATGTATTCGTAGATACGCAGTATTTT.

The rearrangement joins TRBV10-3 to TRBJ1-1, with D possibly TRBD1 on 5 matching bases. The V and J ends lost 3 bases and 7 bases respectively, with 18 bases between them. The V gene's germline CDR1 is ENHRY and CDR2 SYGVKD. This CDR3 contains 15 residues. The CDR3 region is CAISDRGVTISEAFF. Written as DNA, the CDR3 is TGTGCCATCAGTGACCGGGGGGTGACAATTAGTGAAGCTTTCTTT.

CDR3 region: CASSTSASVTGELFF. The CDR3 nucleotides read TGCGCCAGCAGCACTAGCGCGTCTGTTACCGGGGAGCTGTTTTTT. The rearrangement uses TRBV5-1 and TRBJ2-2; TRBD2 aligns across 7 bases. With V trimmed by 4 bases and J by 5 bases, 8 bases remained unmatched. Germline CDR1 SGHRS, CDR2 YFSETQ. This CDR3 region has 15 residues.

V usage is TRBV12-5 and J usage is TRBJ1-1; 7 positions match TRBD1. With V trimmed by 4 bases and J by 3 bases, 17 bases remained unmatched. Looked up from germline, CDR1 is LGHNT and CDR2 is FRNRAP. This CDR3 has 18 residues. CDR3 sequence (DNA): TGTGCTAGTGGTTCGGGGAAGTTTTCGGGACAGTCGGACACTGAAGCTTTCTTT. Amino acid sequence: CASGSGKFSGQSDTEAFF.

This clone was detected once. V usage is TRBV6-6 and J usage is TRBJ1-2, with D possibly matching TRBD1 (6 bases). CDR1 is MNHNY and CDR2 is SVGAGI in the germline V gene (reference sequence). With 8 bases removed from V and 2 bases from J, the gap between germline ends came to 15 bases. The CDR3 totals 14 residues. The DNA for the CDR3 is TGTGCCAGCGGAAGGGGGGAGGGGAACTATGGCTACACCTTC. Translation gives CASGRGEGNYGYTF.

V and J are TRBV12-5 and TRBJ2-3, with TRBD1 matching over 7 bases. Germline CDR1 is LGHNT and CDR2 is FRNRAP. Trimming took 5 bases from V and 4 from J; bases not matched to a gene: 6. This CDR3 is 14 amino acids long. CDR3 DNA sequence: TGTGCTAGTGGTCCGGGACAGAGTTCAGATACGCAGTATTTT. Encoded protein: CASGPGQSSDTQYF.

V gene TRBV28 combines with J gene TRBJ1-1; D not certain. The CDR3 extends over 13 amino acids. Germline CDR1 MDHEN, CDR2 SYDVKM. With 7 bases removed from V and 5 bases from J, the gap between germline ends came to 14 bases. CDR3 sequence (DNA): TGTGCCAGCACCCGAGCGGGTACGACTGAAGCTTTCTTT. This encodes CASTRAGTTEAFF.

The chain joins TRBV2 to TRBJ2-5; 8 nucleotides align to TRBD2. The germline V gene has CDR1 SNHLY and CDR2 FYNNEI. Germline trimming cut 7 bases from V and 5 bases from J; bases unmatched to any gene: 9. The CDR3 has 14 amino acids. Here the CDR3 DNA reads TGTGCCAGCATGAGACTAGCGAAACTGGAGACCCAGTACTTC. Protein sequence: CASMRLAKLETQYF.

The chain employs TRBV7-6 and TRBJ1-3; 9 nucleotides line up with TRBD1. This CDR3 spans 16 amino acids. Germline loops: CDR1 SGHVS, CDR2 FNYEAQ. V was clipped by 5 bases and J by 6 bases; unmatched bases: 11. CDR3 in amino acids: CASSRGQGVGANTIYF. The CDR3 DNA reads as TGTGCCAGCAGCCGGGGACAGGGAGTTGGTGCAAACACCATATATTTT.

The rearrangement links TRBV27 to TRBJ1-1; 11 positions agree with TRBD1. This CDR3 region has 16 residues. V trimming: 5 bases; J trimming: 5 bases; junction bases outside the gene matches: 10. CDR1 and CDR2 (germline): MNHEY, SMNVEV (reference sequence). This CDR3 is CASSPQDRGPWTEAFF. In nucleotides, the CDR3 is TGTGCCAGCAGTCCCCAGGACAGGGGGCCTTGGACTGAAGCTTTCTTT.

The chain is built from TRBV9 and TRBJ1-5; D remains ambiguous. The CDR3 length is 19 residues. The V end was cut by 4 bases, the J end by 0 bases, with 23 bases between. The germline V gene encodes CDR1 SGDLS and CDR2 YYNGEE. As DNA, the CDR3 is TGTGCCAGCAGCCCCGGCGGGGAGGAAGAAATCACTAGCAATCAGCCCCAGCATTTT. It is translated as CASSPGGEEEITSNQPQHF.

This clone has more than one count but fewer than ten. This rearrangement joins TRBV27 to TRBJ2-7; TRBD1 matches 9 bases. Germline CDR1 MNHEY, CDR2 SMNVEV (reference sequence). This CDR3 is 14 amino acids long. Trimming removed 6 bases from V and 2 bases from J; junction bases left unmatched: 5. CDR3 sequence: CASSSGQGPYEQYF. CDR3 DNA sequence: TGTGCCAGCAGCTCGGGACAGGGCCCCTACGAGCAGTACTTC.

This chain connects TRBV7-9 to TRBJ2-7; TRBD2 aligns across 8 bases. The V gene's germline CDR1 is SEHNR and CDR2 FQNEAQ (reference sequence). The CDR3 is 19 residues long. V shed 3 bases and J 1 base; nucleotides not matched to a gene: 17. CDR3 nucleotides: TGTGCCAGCAGCTTCCCAATCCCTCTGTCGGGGGGGTTATCCTACGAGCAGTACTTC. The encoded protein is CASSFPIPLSGGLSYEQYF.

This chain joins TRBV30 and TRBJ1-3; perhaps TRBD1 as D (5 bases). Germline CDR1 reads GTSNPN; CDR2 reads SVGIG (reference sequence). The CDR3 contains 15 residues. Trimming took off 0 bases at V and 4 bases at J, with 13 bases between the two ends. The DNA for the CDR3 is TGTGCCTGGAGTGTACGGCAGGGTCCGGGAAACACCATATATTTT. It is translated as CAWSVRQGPGNTIYF.